The source of this TCR beta chain is a study of blood T cell repertoires in COVID-19. Clones were read by immunoSEQ multiplex PCR, and TCRdb kept only the in-frame ones, dropping some. The sample contains some 330,000 clones, roughly 86% of which appear only once. This clone was recorded a few times. The CDR3 contains 15 residues. CDR1 and CDR2 from the germline V gene are MGHRA and YSYEKL. V was shortened by 0 bases and J by 4 bases, with 10 bases between the two germline ends. This sequence was found in a middle-aged man in a cohort exposed to, infected with or recovered from COVID-19 (not recorded which). The chain couples TRBV4-1 to TRBJ2-1; no reliable D call. The source material was PBMCs or T cells enriched from blood (not recorded which). In DNA, the CDR3 is TGCGCCAGCAGCCAAGAAGTGGGCTTTTACAATGAGCAGTTCTTC. Protein: CASSQEVGFYNEQFF.